This entry concerns a single T cell receptor beta chain. This sample was included in a study of blood T cell repertoires in COVID-19. As for the study in general: Material from acute and convalescent COVID-19 was sourced from the United States, Italy and Spain.

Germline-derived CDR1 and CDR2 are SGHRS and YFSETQ. The CDR3 has 14 amino acids. Trimming removed 4 bases at V and 6 bases at J, with 16 bases between. Original methodology: How many nucleated cells were present was estimated from reference gene primer amplification. TCRdb's copy holds only in-frame clones and misses some; the assay was immunoSEQ multiplex PCR. The DNA was the basis for D and trimming; V, J and clone size are from that table. Of 80,000 to 100,000 clones in the sample, more than 75% are singletons; the top ten hold 9% to 12%. This clonotype was obtained from a man aged 45 to 65 with acute or convalescent COVID-19. The V and J genes are TRBV5-1 and TRBJ1-1; D not resolved. The sequencing input was peripheral blood. CDR3 region: CASSLTSRGPEAFF. CDR3 in DNA: TGCGCCAGCAGCCTGACAAGTCGAGGGCCTGAAGCTTTCTTT.